Below, 19 T cell receptor beta chains from the same sample are listed, as sequenced in a study of shared clonotypes between healthy human individuals. TCRdb's table, derived via immunoSEQ multiplex PCR, lists solely in-frame clones and lacks some. The sample lists roughly 2,300,000 clones; less than 95% were seen once. What was sequenced was naive CD4+ T cells from PBMCs. Stated subset: CD45RA+ positively selected. These receptors originate from a man aged 18 to 30 in good health. Some clones in this sample may be carry-over from other donors' samples.

This clone was recorded once. The chain has TRBV5-6 and TRBJ2-3; 7 bases map to TRBD2. The CDR3 contains 16 residues. Germline CDR1 is SGHDT and CDR2 is YYEEEE. V shed 0 bases and J 2 bases; nucleotides not matched to a gene: 6. The CDR3, as DNA: TGTGCCAGCAGCTTGGTTGCGGGAGTTACCACAGATACGCAGTATTTT. This sequence encodes CASSLVAGVTTDTQYF.

In its sample, this clone was seen once. The rearrangement uses TRBV11-3 and TRBJ1-1, with D unclear. Germline V gene sequence: CDR1 SGHNT, CDR2 YENEEA. The CDR3 loop spans 15 amino acids. Trimming removed 1 base at V and 1 base at J, with 10 bases between. The DNA of the CDR3 is TGTGCCAGCAGCTTAGGGGCCCCACCGAACACTGAAGCTTTCTTT. It encodes CASSLGAPPNTEAFF.

This chain uses TRBV9 with TRBJ2-7, with no clear D. The germline gives CDR1 SGDLS, CDR2 YYNGEE. The CDR3 is 13 residues long. Trimming stripped 4 bases from V and 5 bases from J, with 13 bases between. CDR3 sequence (DNA): TGTGCCAGCAGCCCCCGGTTTCAGGACGAGCAGTACTTC. It specifies CASSPRFQDEQYF.

The chain joins TRBV30 to TRBJ1-1, with a tentative D call TRBD1 (6 bases). Deletions cut 3 bases from V and 7 bases from J, with 15 bases between. This CDR3 region has 13 residues. Germline V gene data show CDR1 as GTSNPN and CDR2 as SVGIG (reference sequence). CDR3 bases: TGTGCCTGGAGGGATGCGGGGGCCAGTGAAGCTTTCTTT. The encoded protein is CAWRDAGASEAFF.

The sample holds a few counts of this clone. The CDR3 sequence is CASRTGGIYTYNEQFF. CDR3 DNA: TGTGCCAGCCGTACAGGGGGGATTTATACCTACAATGAGCAGTTCTTC. The V gene is TRBV28, the J gene TRBJ2-1; 8 nucleotides align to TRBD1. This CDR3 has 16 residues. CDR1 MDHEN and CDR2 SYDVKM come from the germline V gene. V trimming: 8 bases; J trimming: 2 bases; junction bases outside the gene matches: 11.

The rearrangement uses TRBV19 and TRBJ1-3, with D perhaps matching TRBD1 (5 bases). The V and J ends lost 10 bases and 4 bases respectively, with 17 bases between them. This CDR3 has 14 amino acids. Germline V gene sequence: CDR1 LNHDA, CDR2 SQIVND (reference sequence). CDR3 nucleotide sequence: TGTGCCACCTTGGGAGGGGTCACCGGAAACACCATATATTTT. Protein sequence: CATLGGVTGNTIYF.

J is TRBJ2-5 and V is TRBV28; D is possibly TRBD2 (6 bases). CDR3 length: 16 amino acids. In germline, CDR1 is MDHEN, CDR2 SYDVKM. Trimming removed 8 bases from V and 1 base from J, with 20 bases in between. In DNA form, the CDR3 reads TGTGCCAGCGGAAACGGGGACTCAGCTGTCCAAGAGACCCAGTACTTC. Amino acids: CASGNGDSAVQETQYF.

J is TRBJ1-2 and V is TRBV5-6; 10 nucleotides match TRBD1. V dropped 4 bases and J dropped 4; count of bases not matched to a gene: 7. This CDR3 comprises 15 residues. Germline values: CDR1 SGHDT, CDR2 YYEEEE. The CDR3 DNA reads TGTGCCAGCAGCCCCACCCGACAGGGGGCCTATGGCTACACCTTC. Its translation is CASSPTRQGAYGYTF.

The table lists this clone with a count of one. The rearrangement links TRBV5-6 to TRBJ1-1; D ambiguous. V shed 2 bases and J shed 1 base, with 9 bases lying between them. Germline-derived CDR1 and CDR2 are SGHDT and YYEEEE. This CDR3 spans 14 amino acids. The CDR3 here is CASSFDLGNTEAFF. The DNA for the CDR3 is TGTGCCAGCAGCTTTGATCTAGGGAACACTGAAGCTTTCTTT.

V is TRBV4-3 and J is TRBJ2-3; TRBD2 matches 9 bases. Trimming removed 3 bases from V and 1 base from J; junction bases left unmatched: 14. This CDR3 has 19 residues. Germline CDR1 and CDR2: LGHNA and YSLEER. The CDR3 bases are TGCGCCAGCAGCCAGGCCGGGACTAGCCGATTAGATGGCACAGATACGCAGTATTTT. Translation gives CASSQAGTSRLDGTDTQYF.

The V and J genes are TRBV6-5 and TRBJ2-1; maybe TRBD2 (6 bases). Per germline, CDR1 MNHEY and CDR2 SVGAGI. The CDR3 extends over 15 amino acids. V lost 5 bases to trimming and J lost 4 bases, with 15 bases between them. CDR3 loop: CASSPGTLGYNEQFF. The CDR3 DNA follows: TGTGCCAGCAGTCCCGGGACTTTGGGATACAATGAGCAGTTCTTC.

In this sample, this clone turned up once. The V call is TRBV6-6, the J call TRBJ1-1, with no clear D. The V and J ends lost 0 bases and 0 bases respectively, with 5 bases between them. Germline CDR1 is MNHNY and CDR2 is SVGAGI (reference sequence). This CDR3 contains 14 residues. As DNA, the CDR3 is TGTGCCAGCAGTTACTCGGCCATGAACACTGAAGCTTTCTTT. Amino acid sequence: CASSYSAMNTEAFF.

The chain has TRBV6-1 and TRBJ1-4; D might be TRBD1 (6 bases). This CDR3 comprises 15 residues. Germline CDR1 and CDR2: MNHNS and SASEGT. V lost 8 bases to trimming and J lost 6 bases, with 19 bases between them. The CDR3 bases are TGTGCCAGCCGACCGTGGGGGCGAGAGGATGAAAAACTGTTTTTT. It is translated as CASRPWGREDEKLFF.

V usage is TRBV6-1 and J usage is TRBJ1-3; no clear D. V gave up 1 base and J gave up 6 bases, with 22 bases separating them. This CDR3 is built from 18 residues. Per the germline V gene, CDR1 is MNHNS and CDR2 is SASEGT. The CDR3: CASSEDILFSAVTNTIYF. The CDR3 region has the DNA TGTGCCAGCAGTGAAGATATTTTGTTTTCCGCGGTTACAAACACCATATATTTT.

The gene calls are TRBV19 and TRBJ1-2; D remains ambiguous. The V and J ends lost 4 bases and 4 bases respectively, with 16 bases between them. CDR3 length: 15 residues. Germline CDR1 LNHDA, CDR2 SQIVND (reference sequence). CDR3 amino acids: CASSTQARRSYGYTF. The CDR3, as DNA: TGTGCCAGTAGTACCCAGGCCAGAAGAAGCTATGGCTACACCTTC.

The chain recombines TRBV6-1 with TRBJ1-4; tentatively, D is TRBD1 (5 bases). V was cut by 3 bases and J by 7 bases, with 12 bases left in between. The germline CDR1 and CDR2 sequences are MNHNS and SASEGT. The CDR3 contains 14 residues. The CDR3 region is CASSDPGGIEKLFF. In DNA form, the CDR3 reads TGTGCCAGCAGTGATCCTGGGGGAATTGAAAAACTGTTTTTT.

The J gene is TRBJ2-7, the V gene TRBV6-1; D might be TRBD2 (6 bases). The CDR3 runs to 15 residues. The germline gives CDR1 MNHNS, CDR2 SASEGT. The V gene lost 9 bases and the J gene lost 2 bases, with 20 bases spanning the gap. The CDR3 DNA sequence: TGTGCCAGTAACCCTCGCAGCGGCGGGACCTACGAGCAGTACTTC. Translating gives CASNPRSGGTYEQYF.

The chain couples TRBV5-1 to TRBJ1-1; D is unresolved. The germline V and J ends were trimmed by 3 bases and 11 bases, with 14 bases remaining between them. CDR1 and CDR2 from the germline V gene are SGHRS and YFSETQ. The CDR3 length is 12 residues. For the CDR3, the DNA is TGCGCCAGCAGCTCGGACGGACCCCCGGCTTTCTTT. It codes for CASSSDGPPAFF. Full variable domain (missing parts from reference TRBV5-1 and TRBJ1-1): KAGVTQTPRYLIKTRGQQVTLSCSPISGHRSVSWYQQTPGQGLQFLFEYFSETQRNKGNFPGRFSGRQFSNSRSEMNVSTLELGDSALYLCASSSDGPPAFFGQGTRLTVV.

The chain links TRBV6-1 to TRBJ2-1; D is uncertain. CDR3 size: 11 residues. Trimming cost V 7 bases and J 4 bases, with 5 bases left between them. The V gene's germline CDR1 is MNHNS and CDR2 SASEGT. CDR3 in amino acids: CASKQYNEQFF. Written as DNA, the CDR3 is TGTGCCAGCAAACAGTACAATGAGCAGTTCTTC.